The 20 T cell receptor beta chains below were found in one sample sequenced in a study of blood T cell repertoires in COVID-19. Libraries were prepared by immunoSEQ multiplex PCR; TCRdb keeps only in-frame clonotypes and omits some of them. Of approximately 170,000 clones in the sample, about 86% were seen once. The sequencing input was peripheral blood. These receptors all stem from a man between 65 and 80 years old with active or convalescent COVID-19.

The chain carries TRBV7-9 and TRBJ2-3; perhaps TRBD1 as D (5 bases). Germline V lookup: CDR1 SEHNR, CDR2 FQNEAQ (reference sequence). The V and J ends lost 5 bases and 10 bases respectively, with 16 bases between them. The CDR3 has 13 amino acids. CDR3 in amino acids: CASSPIPKGAQYF. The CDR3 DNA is TGTGCCAGCAGCCCCATCCCTAAAGGGGCGCAGTATTTT.

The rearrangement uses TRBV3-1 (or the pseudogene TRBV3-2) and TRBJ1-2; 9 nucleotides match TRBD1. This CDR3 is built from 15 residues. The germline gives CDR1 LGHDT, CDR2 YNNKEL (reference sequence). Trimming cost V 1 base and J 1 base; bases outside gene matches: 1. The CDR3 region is CASSQVGQGNYGYTF. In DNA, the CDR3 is TGTGCCAGCAGCCAAGTGGGACAGGGTAACTATGGCTACACCTTC.

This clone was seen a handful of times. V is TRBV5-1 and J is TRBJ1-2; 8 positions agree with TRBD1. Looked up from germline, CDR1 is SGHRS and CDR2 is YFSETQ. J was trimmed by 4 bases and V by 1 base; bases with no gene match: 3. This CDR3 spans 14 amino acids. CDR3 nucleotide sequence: TGCGCCAGCAGCTTGCGGACAGGGACCTATGGCTACACCTTC. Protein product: CASSLRTGTYGYTF.

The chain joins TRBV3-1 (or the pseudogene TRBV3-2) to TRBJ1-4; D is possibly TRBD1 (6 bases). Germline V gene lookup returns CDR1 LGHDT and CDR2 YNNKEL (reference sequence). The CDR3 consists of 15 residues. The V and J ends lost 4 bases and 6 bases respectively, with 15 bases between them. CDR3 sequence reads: CASSLRGGLDEKLFF. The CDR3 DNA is TGTGCCAGCAGCCTCAGGGGAGGGCTGGATGAAAAACTGTTTTTT.

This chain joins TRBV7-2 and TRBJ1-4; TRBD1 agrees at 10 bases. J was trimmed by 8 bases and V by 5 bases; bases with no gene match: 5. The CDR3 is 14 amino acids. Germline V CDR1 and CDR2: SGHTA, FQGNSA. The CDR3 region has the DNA TGTGCCAGCAGCCGGGACAGGGGACAAGAAAAACTGTTTTTT. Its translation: CASSRDRGQEKLFF.

CDR3 residues: CASSIQTGTNEKLFF. DNA of the CDR3: TGTGCCAGCAGCATTCAGACAGGGACTAATGAAAAACTGTTTTTT. The chain combines TRBV11-2 with TRBJ1-4, with 7 nucleotides matching TRBD1. Per germline, CDR1 SGHAT and CDR2 FQNNGV. This CDR3 has 15 amino acids. Trimming cost V 5 bases and J 2 bases; bases outside gene matches: 5.

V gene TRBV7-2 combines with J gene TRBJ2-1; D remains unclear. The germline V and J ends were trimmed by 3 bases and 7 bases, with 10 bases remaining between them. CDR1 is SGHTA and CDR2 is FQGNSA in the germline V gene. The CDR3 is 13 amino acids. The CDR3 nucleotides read TGTGCCAGCAGCTTGCGAAGGCGGAATGAGCAGTTCTTC. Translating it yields CASSLRRRNEQFF.

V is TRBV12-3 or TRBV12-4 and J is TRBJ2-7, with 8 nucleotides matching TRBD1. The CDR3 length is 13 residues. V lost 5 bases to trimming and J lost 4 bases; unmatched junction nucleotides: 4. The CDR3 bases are TGTGCCAGCAGTCAGGGGGCAGGGTACGAGCAGTACTTC. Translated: CASSQGAGYEQYF.

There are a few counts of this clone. CDR3 sequence: CASSPAKLAGSYEQYF. DNA of the CDR3: TGTGCCAGCTCACCAGCCAAACTAGCGGGATCCTACGAGCAGTACTTC. The rearrangement joins TRBV18 to TRBJ2-7; 10 bases are a match to TRBD2. J gave up 1 base and V 2 bases, and 5 bases lay outside the gene matches. This CDR3 has 16 amino acids. Germline loops: CDR1 KGHSH, CDR2 LQKENI.

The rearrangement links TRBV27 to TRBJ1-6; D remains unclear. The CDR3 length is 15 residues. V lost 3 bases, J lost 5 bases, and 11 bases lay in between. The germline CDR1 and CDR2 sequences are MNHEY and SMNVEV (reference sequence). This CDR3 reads CASSFEGANNSPLHF. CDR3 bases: TGTGCCAGCAGTTTCGAGGGCGCAAATAATTCACCCCTCCACTTT.

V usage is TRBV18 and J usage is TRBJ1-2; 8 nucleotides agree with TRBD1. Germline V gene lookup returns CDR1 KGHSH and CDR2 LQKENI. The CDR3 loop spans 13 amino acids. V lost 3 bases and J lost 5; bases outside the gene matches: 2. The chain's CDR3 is CASSPGQVYGYTF. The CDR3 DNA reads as TGTGCCAGCTCACCGGGACAGGTTTATGGCTACACCTTC.

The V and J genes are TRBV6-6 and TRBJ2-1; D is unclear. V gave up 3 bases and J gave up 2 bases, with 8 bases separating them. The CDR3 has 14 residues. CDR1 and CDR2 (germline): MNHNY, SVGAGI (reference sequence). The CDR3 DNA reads TGTGCCAGCAGTTATGGCGGAGCCTACAATGAGCAGTTCTTC. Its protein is CASSYGGAYNEQFF.

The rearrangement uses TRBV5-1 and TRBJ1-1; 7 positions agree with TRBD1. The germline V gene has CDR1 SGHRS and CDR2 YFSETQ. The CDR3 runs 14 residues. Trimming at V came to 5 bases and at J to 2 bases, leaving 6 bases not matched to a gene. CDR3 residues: CASSRDSGNTEAFF. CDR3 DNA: TGCGCCAGCAGTAGGGACAGCGGTAACACTGAAGCTTTCTTT.

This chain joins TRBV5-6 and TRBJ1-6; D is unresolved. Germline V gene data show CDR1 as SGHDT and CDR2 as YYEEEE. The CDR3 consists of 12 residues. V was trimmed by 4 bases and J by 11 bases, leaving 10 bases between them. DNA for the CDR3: TGTGCCAGCAGCCCCGGTCTGACACCCCTCCACTTT. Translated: CASSPGLTPLHF.

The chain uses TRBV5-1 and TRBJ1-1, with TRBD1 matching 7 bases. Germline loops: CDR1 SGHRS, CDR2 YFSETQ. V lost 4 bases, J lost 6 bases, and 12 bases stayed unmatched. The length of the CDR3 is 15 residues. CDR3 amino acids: CASSAGTAGRAEAFF. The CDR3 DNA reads TGCGCCAGCAGCGCGGGGACAGCAGGGAGAGCTGAAGCTTTCTTT.

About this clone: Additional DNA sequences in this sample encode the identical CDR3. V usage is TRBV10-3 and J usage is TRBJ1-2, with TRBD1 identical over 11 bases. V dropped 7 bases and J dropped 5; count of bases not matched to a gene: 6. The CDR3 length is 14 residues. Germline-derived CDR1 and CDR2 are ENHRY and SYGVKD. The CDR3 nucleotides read TGTGCCATCACCGGGACAGGGGGAAGTTATGGCTACACCTTC. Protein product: CAITGTGGSYGYTF.

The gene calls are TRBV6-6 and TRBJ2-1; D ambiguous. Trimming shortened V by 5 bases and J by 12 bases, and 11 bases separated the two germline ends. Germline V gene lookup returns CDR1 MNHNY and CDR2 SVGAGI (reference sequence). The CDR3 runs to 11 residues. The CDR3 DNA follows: TGTGCCAGCAGTCCCCGGGTTGGGCAGTTCTTC. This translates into CASSPRVGQFF.

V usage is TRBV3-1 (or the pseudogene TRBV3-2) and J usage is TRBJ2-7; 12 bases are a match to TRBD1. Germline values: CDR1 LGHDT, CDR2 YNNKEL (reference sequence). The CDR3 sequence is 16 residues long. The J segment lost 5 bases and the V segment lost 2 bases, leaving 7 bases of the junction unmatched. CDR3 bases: TGTGCCAGCAGCCAAACCCCCGGGACAGGGGGCAACGAGCAGTACTTC. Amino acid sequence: CASSQTPGTGGNEQYF.

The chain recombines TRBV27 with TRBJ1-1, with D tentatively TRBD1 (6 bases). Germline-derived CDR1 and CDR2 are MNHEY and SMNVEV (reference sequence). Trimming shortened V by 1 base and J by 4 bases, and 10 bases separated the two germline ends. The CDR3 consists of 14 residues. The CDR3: CASSLYRRGTEAFF. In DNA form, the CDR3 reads TGTGCCAGCAGTTTATACCGCAGGGGCACTGAAGCTTTCTTT.

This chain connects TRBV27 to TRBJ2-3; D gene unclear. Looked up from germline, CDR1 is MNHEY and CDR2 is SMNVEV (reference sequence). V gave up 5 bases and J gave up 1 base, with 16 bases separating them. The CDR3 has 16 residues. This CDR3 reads CASSRTTIYGTDTQYF. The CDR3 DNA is TGTGCCAGCAGTCGTACCACTATCTATGGCACAGATACGCAGTATTTT.